This T cell receptor (beta chain) appears in the sequencing data of a study of regulatory T cells in long-lasting Graves disease. CDR3-region Arm-PCR and iRepertoire HTBI primers produced the TCR beta libraries. TCRdb itself ran the multiplex PCR reads through MiXCR, one entry per CDR3 protein. The sample holds approximately 400,000 distinct CDR3 sequences, 14% to 15% seen once. CDR3 size: 15 residues. Germline CDR1 KGHDR, CDR2 SFDVKD. V was cut by 5 bases and J by 10 bases, with 20 bases left in between. This clonotype was counted between two and nine times. Time point defined: newly diagnosed GD, antithyroid drugs for less than 3 months. RNA extracted from PBMCs served as the sequencing template. The same sample was also used in a study of T cells in Graves' hyperthyroidism and ophthalmopathy.

The receptor's source is a woman in her 30s with Graves disease. V usage is TRBV24-1 and J usage is TRBJ2-1, with a weak D call TRBD1 (6 bases). The sequenced sample was peripheral blood mononuclear cells (PBMCs), obtained at new diagnosis, from a patient treated with antithyroid drugs. The CDR3 nucleotides are TGTGCCACCAGTGCCCAACTCGCAGGGACAAAAGAGCAGTTCTTC. It encodes CATSAQLAGTKEQFF.